This record looks at one T cell receptor (beta chain) sequence and its context. The data belong to a study of blood T cell repertoires in COVID-19. V was cut by 3 bases and J by 5 bases, with 16 bases left in between. This CDR3 contains 15 residues. Germline lookup yields CDR1 LNHDA and CDR2 SQIVND (reference sequence). Authors' analysis steps: Amplification of reference gene primers was used by the study to estimate nucleated cell counts. Using immunoSEQ multiplex PCR, the repertoire was profiled, and TCRdb retains in-frame clones only, with some absent. V and J calls and clone size are copied from that table; D and trimming were computed from the DNA. The sample lists roughly 100,000 clones, about 75% occurring once.

The chain uses TRBV19 and TRBJ2-5, with D tentatively TRBD2 (6 bases). The sequence came from a woman between 65 and 79 years old with acute or convalescent COVID-19. The sample consisted of peripheral blood. The CDR3 spells CASSMRRAGGETQYF. CDR3 in DNA: TGTGCCAGTAGTATGCGGAGGGCAGGTGGGGAGACCCAGTACTTC.